This passage covers 28 T cell receptor beta chains from one sample sequenced in a study of T cell responses to AZD1222 COVID-19 vaccine. Sequencing used immunoSEQ multiplex PCR; TCRdb keeps in-frame clones, though not all of them. The sample lists 120,000 or so clones, over 75% occurring once. The input for sequencing was peripheral blood, taken on day 0 of AZD1222 vaccination. These receptors originate from an adult in good health.

This clone appeared once. The V and J genes are TRBV5-1 and TRBJ1-1, with no clear D. Trimming removed 5 bases at V and 1 base at J, with 9 bases between. The CDR3 contains 13 residues. From germline, CDR1 is SGHRS and CDR2 YFSETQ. CDR3 nucleotides: TGCGCCAGCAGAGGACTGGCGAACACTGAAGCTTTCTTT. Its translation: CASRGLANTEAFF.

This clone was recorded a few times. This chain uses TRBV7-7 with TRBJ1-3; D unclear. The germline V gene encodes CDR1 SSHAT and CDR2 FNYEAQ (reference sequence). V lost 2 bases and J 0 bases, leaving 8 bases between the germline ends. There are 15 residues in the CDR3. The CDR3 DNA reads TGTGCCAGCAGCTTATCTCTGAACTCTGGAAACACCATATATTTT. This gives the protein CASSLSLNSGNTIYF.

The chain uses TRBV7-2 and TRBJ2-7; D ambiguous. CDR3 size: 13 residues. CDR1 is SGHTA and CDR2 is FQGNSA in the germline V gene. Trimming stripped 1 base from V and 3 bases from J, with 7 bases between. The CDR3 region is CASSLVDDYEQYF. The DNA for the CDR3 is TGTGCCAGCAGCTTAGTAGACGACTACGAGCAGTACTTC.

This clone was counted once. The chain joins TRBV25-1 to TRBJ2-6; D is possibly TRBD1 (6 bases). Germline-derived CDR1 and CDR2 are MGHDK and SYGVNS. The CDR3 has 15 residues. Trimming pared 1 base from V and 2 bases from J, leaving 6 bases between. This CDR3 reads CASSEWTAGANVLTF. The CDR3 DNA is TGTGCCAGCAGTGAATGGACAGCTGGGGCCAACGTCCTGACTTTC.

CDR3 loop: CASPPQKKYNEQFF. The CDR3 DNA is TGTGCCAGCCCCCCCCAGAAGAAATACAATGAGCAGTTCTTC. The chain is built from TRBV2 and TRBJ2-1, with unresolved D. The CDR3 runs to 14 residues. CDR1 and CDR2 (germline): SNHLY, FYNNEI. V lost 8 bases to trimming and J lost 4 bases, with 15 bases between them.

The gene calls are TRBV28 and TRBJ1-1; tentative D call: TRBD1 (5 bases). The CDR3 runs to 15 residues. V lost 4 bases and J lost 3, with 15 bases in between. Per germline, CDR1 MDHEN and CDR2 SYDVKM. The CDR3 region has the DNA TGTGCCAGCAGTTCCCCAGGGTATGGGGACACTGAAGCTTTCTTT. It encodes CASSSPGYGDTEAFF.

J is TRBJ2-2 and V is TRBV12-3 or TRBV12-4; D ambiguous. CDR3 length: 13 amino acids. Trimming removed 1 base at V and 4 bases at J, with 4 bases between. CDR3: CASSLGPTGELFF. The CDR3 DNA follows: TGTGCCAGCAGTTTAGGGCCCACCGGGGAGCTGTTTTTT.

The genes are TRBV7-2 and TRBJ1-5, with a weak D call TRBD1 (5 bases). V was cut by 5 bases and J by 2 bases, with 13 bases left in between. Germline CDR1 reads SGHTA; CDR2 reads FQGNSA. CDR3 length: 15 residues. Here the CDR3 DNA reads TGTGCCAGCAGCCCCGGGGGTCTAGGCAATCAGCCCCAGCATTTT. Translated: CASSPGGLGNQPQHF.

The V and J genes are TRBV30 and TRBJ1-4; D not certain. CDR1 is GTSNPN and CDR2 is SVGIG in the germline V gene (reference sequence). The length of the CDR3 is 12 residues. CDR3 bases: TGTGCTCTATCAGAAGAACTTGAAAAACTGTTTTTT. Amino acids: CALSEELEKLFF.

This chain uses TRBV21-1 with TRBJ1-1. TRBV21-1 represents a pseudogene. CDR3 length: 13 amino acids. The CDR3 loop reads CASSKASGREAFF. The DNA of the CDR3 is TGTGCCAGCAGCAAAGCGTCGGGGCGTGAAGCTTTCTTT.

V usage is TRBV24-1 and J usage is TRBJ1-3, with D perhaps TRBD1 (6 bases). V lost 9 bases to trimming and J lost 4 bases, with 24 bases between them. The CDR3 is made up of 17 amino acids. Germline lookup yields CDR1 KGHDR and CDR2 SFDVKD. The DNA of the CDR3 is TGTGCCACCGGCGTTAGGCCGGACAGTTTTTTCGGAAACACCATATATTTT. This translates into CATGVRPDSFFGNTIYF.

This chain uses TRBV9 with TRBJ2-7; D is unresolved. The V end lost 4 bases, the J end lost 7 bases, and 24 bases lay between the germline ends. The CDR3 contains 16 residues. The germline gives CDR1 SGDLS, CDR2 YYNGEE. The CDR3, as DNA: TGTGCCAGCAGCCTCAGCTACCGGGCCTGGCTTTGGGAGCAGTACTTC. Residues: CASSLSYRAWLWEQYF.

In its sample, this clone was seen once. The chain carries TRBV6-5 and TRBJ1-2; D not certain. CDR1 and CDR2 (germline): MNHEY, SVGAGI. The CDR3 sequence is 12 residues long. Trimming removed 0 bases at V and 5 bases at J, with 4 bases between. CDR3 sequence: CASSYSGYGYTF. CDR3 nucleotides: TGTGCCAGCAGTTACTCAGGGTATGGCTACACCTTC.

The chain is built from TRBV11-2 and TRBJ2-5; tentative D call: TRBD1 (6 bases). The CDR3 has 13 amino acids. Deletions cut 5 bases from V and 6 bases from J, with 13 bases between. The germline V gene has CDR1 SGHAT and CDR2 FQNNGV. The CDR3 region is CASSPRGIQTQYF. The CDR3 DNA reads TGTGCCAGCAGCCCGAGGGGGATACAGACCCAGTACTTC.

The chain uses TRBV6-5 and TRBJ1-3; 8 bases map to TRBD1. The length of the CDR3 is 15 residues. Germline V lookup: CDR1 MNHEY, CDR2 SVGAGI. With V trimmed by 6 bases and J by 0 bases, 4 bases remained unmatched. This CDR3 reads CASRPDRGSGNTIYF. In nucleotides, the CDR3 is TGTGCCAGCAGACCAGACAGGGGCTCTGGAAACACCATATATTTT.

This chain links TRBV28 with TRBJ1-1; no clear D. Trimming stripped 5 bases from V and 5 bases from J, with 12 bases between. Germline V CDR1 and CDR2: MDHEN, SYDVKM. The CDR3 runs 13 residues. Here the CDR3 DNA reads TGTGCCAGCAGTACCCGGGAGAGGACTGAAGCTTTCTTT. This gives the protein CASSTRERTEAFF.

This clone was recorded a few times. This sample includes further DNA sequences coding for the same CDR3. The chain uses TRBV5-1 and TRBJ1-1; 10 bases line up with TRBD1. V dropped 4 bases and J dropped 1; count of bases not matched to a gene: 4. There are 15 residues in the CDR3. Germline values: CDR1 SGHRS, CDR2 YFSETQ. The CDR3 loop reads CASSRRDRGNTEAFF. Written as DNA, the CDR3 is TGCGCCAGCAGCAGACGGGACAGGGGGAACACTGAAGCTTTCTTT.

The chain has TRBV12-3 or TRBV12-4 and TRBJ1-1; D ambiguous. V gave up 3 bases and J gave up 1 base, with 6 bases separating them. The length of the CDR3 is 13 residues. The CDR3 bases are TGTGCCAGCAGTTTGCTAAGGAACACTGAAGCTTTCTTT. This encodes CASSLLRNTEAFF.

This clone was seen at least ten times. The J gene is TRBJ2-2, the V gene TRBV5-4; 10 nucleotides line up with TRBD2. Germline V gene sequence: CDR1 SGHNT, CDR2 YYREEE (reference sequence). Trimming took 4 bases from V and 1 from J; bases not matched to a gene: 7. The CDR3 is 17 residues long. The CDR3 reads CASSRGPSGGNTGELFF. The CDR3, as DNA: TGTGCCAGCAGCCGCGGCCCTAGCGGGGGGAACACCGGGGAGCTGTTTTTT.

V usage is TRBV6-5 and J usage is TRBJ2-3; no clear D gene. Trimming took off 4 bases at V and 4 bases at J, with 3 bases between the two ends. The CDR3 runs to 11 residues. Germline lookup yields CDR1 MNHEY and CDR2 SVGAGI. The CDR3 DNA follows: TGTGCCAGCAGTTTTGCAGATACGCAGTATTTT. It translates to CASSFADTQYF.

The chain recombines TRBV28 with TRBJ2-5; D not resolved. The CDR3 length is 13 residues. Germline V lookup: CDR1 MDHEN, CDR2 SYDVKM. The germline V and J ends were trimmed by 8 bases and 7 bases, with 17 bases remaining between them. The CDR3 nucleotides read TGTGCCAGCCTATCCCGAGGCTATGGGACCCAGTACTTC. Protein sequence: CASLSRGYGTQYF. The full variable domain, in which reference TRBV28 and TRBJ2-5 provide the parts outside the CDR3, is DVKVTQSSRYLVKRTGEKVFLECVQDMDHENMFWYRQDPGLGLRLIYFSYDVKMKEKGDIPEGYSVSREKKERFSLILESASTNQTSMYLCASLSRGYGTQYFGPGTRLLVL.

The chain recombines TRBV5-1 with TRBJ1-1; TRBD1 agrees at 8 bases. The CDR3 covers 15 residues. Germline V gene data show CDR1 as SGHRS and CDR2 as YFSETQ. V lost 4 bases, J lost 1 base, and 6 bases stayed unmatched. As DNA, the CDR3 is TGCGCCAGCAGCCCGTATGGACAGGGGAACACTGAAGCTTTCTTT. This encodes CASSPYGQGNTEAFF.

The gene calls are TRBV5-1 and TRBJ2-1; TRBD1 agrees at 7 bases. CDR1 is SGHRS and CDR2 is YFSETQ in the germline V gene. V gave up 3 bases and J gave up 2 bases; unmatched junction bases: 5. The CDR3 is made up of 15 amino acids. DNA of the CDR3: TGCGCCAGCAGCTCGCGACAGGGTACCTACAATGAGCAGTTCTTC. Amino acids: CASSSRQGTYNEQFF.

The chain uses TRBV30 and TRBJ2-5, with TRBD1 as a possible D gene (5 bases). V gave up 1 base and J gave up 0 bases, with 6 bases separating them. CDR1 is GTSNPN, CDR2 SVGIG, per germline (reference sequence). This CDR3 region has 13 residues. This CDR3 is CAWSGQYQETQYF. CDR3 in DNA: TGTGCCTGGAGTGGACAGTACCAAGAGACCCAGTACTTC.

V gene TRBV5-6 combines with J gene TRBJ2-7; D call uncertain. The CDR3 is made up of 12 amino acids. The germline V gene has CDR1 SGHDT and CDR2 YYEEEE. V was cut by 3 bases and J by 2 bases, with 6 bases left in between. Here the CDR3 reads CASSSDTYEQYF. The DNA of the CDR3 is TGTGCCAGCAGCTCTGATACCTACGAGCAGTACTTC.

V is TRBV7-2 and J is TRBJ2-7; 9 nucleotides align to TRBD2. CDR1 is SGHTA, CDR2 FQGNSA, per germline. The ends lost 6 bases at V and 6 bases at J; junction bases unmatched: 12. The CDR3 contains 15 residues. The CDR3 region has the DNA TGTGCCAGCAGTTCCGGCGGCGGGGGGGCGTTCGAGCAGTACTTC. Protein: CASSSGGGGAFEQYF.

This chain links TRBV19 with TRBJ2-1; D not resolved. V was clipped by 3 bases and J by 2 bases, with 14 bases between them. The CDR3 contains 16 residues. Germline assignment: CDR1 LNHDA and CDR2 SQIVND (reference sequence). CDR3 in DNA: TGTGCCAGTAGTATTTCCCCCACCGGCGCCTACAATGAGCAGTTCTTC. Translated: CASSISPTGAYNEQFF.

The chain joins TRBV7-6 to TRBJ1-1; 9 positions match TRBD1. The V gene end was trimmed by 2 bases and the J gene end by 3 bases; junction bases not matched to a gene: 10. The length of the CDR3 is 17 residues. Germline loops: CDR1 SGHVS, CDR2 FNYEAQ. The CDR3 spells CASSLMSGTGRDTEAFF. The DNA for the CDR3 is TGTGCCAGCAGCTTAATGTCCGGGACAGGGCGAGACACTGAAGCTTTCTTT.